What follows describes a single T cell receptor (beta chain). What it recognizes is unknown. The record originates from a study of OX40 agonist ivuxolimab in advanced cancers. Broader study findings: Also showing low normalized T-cell clonal expansion were some of the nonresponders.

Measured with immunoSEQ multiplex PCR; TCRdb has only the in-frame clones, and not every one. The table shows tens of thousands of clones, with 75% to 90% occurring only once. V was cut by 2 bases and J by 0 bases, with 13 bases left in between. This CDR3 is built from 17 residues. Germline CDR1 and CDR2: KGHSH and LQKENI. J is TRBJ2-2 and V is TRBV18; a possible D gene is TRBD2 (6 bases). This TCR derives from an adult with an advanced solid tumor such as melanoma, head and neck, liver or kidney cancer. The specimen was CD4+ or CD8+ T cells sorted from blood, collected in a trial of the OX40 agonist ivuxolimab. The CDR3 bases are TGTGCCAGCTCACCAAACGGGGGTTTTTCGAACACCGGGGAGCTGTTTTTT. It specifies CASSPNGGFSNTGELFF.